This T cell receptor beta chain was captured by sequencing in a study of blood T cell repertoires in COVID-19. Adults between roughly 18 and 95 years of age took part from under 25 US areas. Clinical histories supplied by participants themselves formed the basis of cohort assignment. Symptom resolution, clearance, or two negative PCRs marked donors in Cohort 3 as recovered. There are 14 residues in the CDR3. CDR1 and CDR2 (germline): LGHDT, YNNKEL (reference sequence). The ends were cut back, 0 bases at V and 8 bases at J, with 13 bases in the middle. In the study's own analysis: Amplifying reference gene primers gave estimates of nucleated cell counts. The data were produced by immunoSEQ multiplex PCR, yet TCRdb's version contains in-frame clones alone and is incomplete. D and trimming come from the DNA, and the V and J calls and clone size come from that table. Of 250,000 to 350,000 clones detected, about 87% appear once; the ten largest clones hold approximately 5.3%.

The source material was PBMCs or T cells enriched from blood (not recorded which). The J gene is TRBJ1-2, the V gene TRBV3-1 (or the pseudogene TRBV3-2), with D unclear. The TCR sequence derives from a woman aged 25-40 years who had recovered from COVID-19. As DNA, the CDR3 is TGTGCCAGCAGCCAAGACGTACAGATCATCGGCTACACCTTC. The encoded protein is CASSQDVQIIGYTF.